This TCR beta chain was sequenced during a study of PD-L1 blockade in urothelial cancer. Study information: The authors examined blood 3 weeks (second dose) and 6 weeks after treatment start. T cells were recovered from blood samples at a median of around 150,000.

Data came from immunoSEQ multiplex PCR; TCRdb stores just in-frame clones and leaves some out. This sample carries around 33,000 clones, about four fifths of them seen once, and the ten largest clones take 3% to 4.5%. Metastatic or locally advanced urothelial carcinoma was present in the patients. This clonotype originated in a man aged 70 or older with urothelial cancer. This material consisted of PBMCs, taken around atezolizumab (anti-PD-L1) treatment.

The DNA for the CDR3 is TGCAGCGCCGGAGGACTAGCGGGAGACCCAGATACGCAGTATTTT. Its protein product is CSAGGLAGDPDTQYF. The chain combines TRBV29-1 with TRBJ2-3; 13 nucleotides match TRBD2. V was clipped by 7 bases and J by 4 bases; unmatched bases: 8. This CDR3 is built from 15 residues. The V gene's germline CDR1 is SQVTM and CDR2 ANQGSEA.